This TCR beta chain was found in a study of T cell changes during pregnancy in multiple sclerosis. Assay used: immunoSEQ multiplex PCR; TCRdb lists only in-frame clones, some missing. The data show around 34,000 clones, about 90% seen once. Looked up from germline, CDR1 is SEHNR and CDR2 is FQNEAQ (reference sequence). The CDR3 spans 13 residues. V was clipped by 5 bases and J by 8 bases; unmatched bases: 6. The clonotype comes from a female donor with multiple sclerosis, enrolled in a pregnancy study. The sample was CD4+ T cells from peripheral blood mononuclear cells, taken in the second trimester of pregnancy. The gene calls are TRBV7-9 and TRBJ1-2, with 9 positions matching TRBD1. The CDR3 DNA sequence: TGTGCCAGCAGCCCGGGACAGGGTTACGGCTACACCTTC. It translates to CASSPGQGYGYTF.